These 3 T cell receptor beta chains came from one sample sequenced in a study of PD-1 blockade in classical Hodgkin lymphoma (dated by TCRdb to 2018 to 2020). The library came from the immunoSEQ multiplex PCR assay. This is the immuneACCESS table as TCRdb keeps it, with only in-frame sequences that have V and J called. A part of the clones is gone; compared with another copy, unresolved V genes explain less than half, and the rest is unexplained. Here the sample has approximately 44,000 clones; approximately 71% occur a single time. The ten largest clonotypes hold over 2.5% of the sample. The sample's time point label, in plain terms: cycle 1 day 1 (C1D1), immediately before nivolumab initiation. Every trial patient had relapsed following autologous stem cell transplantation, and prior brentuximab vedotin exposure was what differed among cohorts A, B and C. The sample consisted of peripheral blood mononuclear cells (PBMCs), taken at baseline. All receptors derive from a human donor with classical Hodgkin lymphoma.

The sample holds a few counts of this clone. V usage is TRBV27 and J usage is TRBJ1-1; D is perhaps TRBD1 (6 bases). The CDR3 runs 13 residues. Germline lookup yields CDR1 MNHEY and CDR2 SMNVEV (reference sequence). The V end lost 3 bases, the J end lost 4 bases, and 9 bases lay between the germline ends. The CDR3, as DNA: TGTGCCAGCAGTTTCACAGGGACCACTGAAGCTTTCTTT. Translated: CASSFTGTTEAFF.

This clone occurred once. J is TRBJ2-7 and V is TRBV13, with D possibly being TRBD2 (6 bases). The CDR3 has 14 amino acids. The germline CDR1 and CDR2 sequences are PRHDT and FYEKMQ (reference sequence). The V end was cut by 7 bases, the J end by 6 bases, with 19 bases between. The CDR3, as DNA: TGTGCCAGCACTGTTTGGGGGGATTGGAGCGAGCAGTACTTC. It is translated as CASTVWGDWSEQYF.

This clone was seen once. This chain uses TRBV30 with TRBJ1-3; the D is unclear. The ends were cut back, 0 bases at V and 1 base at J, with 10 bases in the middle. Germline V lookup: CDR1 GTSNPN, CDR2 SVGIG (reference sequence). The CDR3 has 15 amino acids. CDR3 protein: CAWSVGMISGNTIYF. CDR3 DNA: TGTGCCTGGAGTGTCGGTATGATTTCTGGAAACACCATATATTTT.